The T cell receptor (beta chain) under discussion was sequenced for a study of blood T cell repertoires in COVID-19. About the research overall: The analysed material was cDNA or gDNA that came from T cells, B-cell-depleted T cells, or PBMCs.

Original processing methods: Nucleated cell number was recorded as an estimate derived from reference gene primer amplification. Sequencing was performed with immunoSEQ multiplex PCR; in TCRdb, only in-frame clones are kept and a portion is missing. Clonal size and the V and J genes are those of that table, whereas D and trimming came from the DNA. Found here are 70,000 or so clones, approximately 90% of them singletons; the top ten hold 5% to 6.5%. CDR1 is GTSNPN, CDR2 SVGIG, per germline (reference sequence). The CDR3 is 15 amino acids. V lost 3 bases and J 3 bases, leaving 12 bases between the germline ends.

The TCR was taken from a woman in her late teens or twenties with acute or convalescent COVID-19. This chain links TRBV30 with TRBJ1-6; no firm D call. Sequences were obtained from peripheral blood. The CDR3 loop is CAWRPPSFYNSPLHF. The CDR3 DNA is TGTGCCTGGAGACCCCCAAGCTTCTATAATTCACCCCTCCACTTT.